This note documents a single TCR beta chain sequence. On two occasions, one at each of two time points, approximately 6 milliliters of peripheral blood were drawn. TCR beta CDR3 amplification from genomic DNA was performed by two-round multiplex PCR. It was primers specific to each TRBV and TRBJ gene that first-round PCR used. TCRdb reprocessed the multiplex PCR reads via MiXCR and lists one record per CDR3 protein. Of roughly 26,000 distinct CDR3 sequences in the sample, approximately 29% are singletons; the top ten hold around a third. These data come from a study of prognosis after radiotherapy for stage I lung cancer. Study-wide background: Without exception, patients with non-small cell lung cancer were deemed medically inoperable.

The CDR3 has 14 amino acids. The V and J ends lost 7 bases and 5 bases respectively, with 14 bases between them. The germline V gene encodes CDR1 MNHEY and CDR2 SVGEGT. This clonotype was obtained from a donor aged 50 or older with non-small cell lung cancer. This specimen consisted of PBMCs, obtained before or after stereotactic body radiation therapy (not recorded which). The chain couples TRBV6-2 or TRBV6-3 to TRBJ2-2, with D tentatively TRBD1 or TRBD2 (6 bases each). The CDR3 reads CASMPGGHTGELFF. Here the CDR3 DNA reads TGTGCCAGCATGCCCGGGGGCCATACCGGGGAGCTGTTTTTT.